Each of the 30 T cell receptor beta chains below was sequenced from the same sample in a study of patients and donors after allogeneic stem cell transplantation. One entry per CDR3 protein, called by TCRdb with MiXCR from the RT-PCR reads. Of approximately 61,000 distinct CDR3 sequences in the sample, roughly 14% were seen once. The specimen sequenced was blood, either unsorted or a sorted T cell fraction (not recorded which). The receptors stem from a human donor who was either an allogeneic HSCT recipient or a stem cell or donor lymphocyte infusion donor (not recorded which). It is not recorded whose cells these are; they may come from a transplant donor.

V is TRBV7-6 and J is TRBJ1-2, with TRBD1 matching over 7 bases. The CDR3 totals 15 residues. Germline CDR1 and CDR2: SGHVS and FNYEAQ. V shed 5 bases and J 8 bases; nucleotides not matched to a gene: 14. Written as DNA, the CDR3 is TGTGCCAGCAGCCCGGGCGGGGGACAGCCGGGAGGCTACACCTTC. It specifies CASSPGGGQPGGYTF.

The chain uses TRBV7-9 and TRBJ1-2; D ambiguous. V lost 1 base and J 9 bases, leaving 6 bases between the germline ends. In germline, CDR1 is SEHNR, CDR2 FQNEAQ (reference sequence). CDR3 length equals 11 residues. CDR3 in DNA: TGTGCCAGCAGCTTAGATAGAAGCTACACCTTC. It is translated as CASSLDRSYTF. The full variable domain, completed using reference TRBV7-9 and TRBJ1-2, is DTGVSQNPRHKITKRGQNVTFRCDPISEHNRLYWYRQTLGQGPEFLTYFQNEAQLEKSRLLSDRFSAERPKGSFSTLEIQRTEQGDSAMYLCASSLDRSYTFGSGTRLTVV.

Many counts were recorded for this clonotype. CDR3 nucleotides: TGCGCCAGCAGCCCTGTTATGGACAGAGAATACGAGCAGTACTTC. Amino acid sequence: CASSPVMDREYEQYF. V gene TRBV5-1 combines with J gene TRBJ2-7; weak D call: TRBD1 (6 bases). Germline lookup yields CDR1 SGHRS and CDR2 YFSETQ. The V end lost 4 bases, the J end lost 4 bases, and 18 bases lay between the germline ends. The CDR3 is 15 residues long.

CDR3 DNA sequence: TGTGCCAGCAGCAGAGTGGCAGATACGCAGTATTTT. It encodes CASSRVADTQYF. The rearrangement links TRBV12-3 or TRBV12-4 to TRBJ2-3; no definite D call. V lost 6 bases and J 4 bases, leaving 8 bases between the germline ends. The CDR3 spans 12 residues.

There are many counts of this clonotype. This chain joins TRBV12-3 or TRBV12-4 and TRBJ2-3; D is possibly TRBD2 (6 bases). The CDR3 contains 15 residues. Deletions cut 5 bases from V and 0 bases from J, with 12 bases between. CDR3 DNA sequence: TGTGCCAGCAGTAACCCGGAGGGTAGCACAGATACGCAGTATTTT. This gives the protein CASSNPEGSTDTQYF.

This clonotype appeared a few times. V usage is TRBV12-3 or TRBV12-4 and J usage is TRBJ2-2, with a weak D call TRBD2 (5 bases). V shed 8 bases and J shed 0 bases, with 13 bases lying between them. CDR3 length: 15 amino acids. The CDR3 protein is CASGAGNANTGELFF. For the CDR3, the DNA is TGTGCCAGCGGTGCCGGGAACGCGAACACCGGGGAGCTGTTTTTT.

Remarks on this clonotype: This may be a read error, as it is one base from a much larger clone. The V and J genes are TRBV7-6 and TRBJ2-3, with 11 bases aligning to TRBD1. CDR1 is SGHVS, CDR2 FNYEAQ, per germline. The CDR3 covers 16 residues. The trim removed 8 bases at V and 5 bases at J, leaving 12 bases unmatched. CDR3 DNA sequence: TGTGCCAGCGGCCCCGAAGGACAGGGGGCGAGAGATACGCAGTATTTT. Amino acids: CASGPEGQGARDTQYF.

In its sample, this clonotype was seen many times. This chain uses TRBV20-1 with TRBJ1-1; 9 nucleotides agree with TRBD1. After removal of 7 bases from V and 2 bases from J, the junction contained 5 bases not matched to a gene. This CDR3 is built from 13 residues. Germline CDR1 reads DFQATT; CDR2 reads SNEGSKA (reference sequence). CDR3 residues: CSGGTGKNTEAFF. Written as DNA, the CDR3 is TGCAGTGGAGGGACAGGGAAAAACACTGAAGCTTTCTTT.

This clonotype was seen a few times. The CDR3 protein is CASSSRSAVGEQFF. DNA of the CDR3: TGTGCCAGCAGCTCCCGGTCGGCAGTCGGTGAGCAGTTCTTC. The genes are TRBV11-3 and TRBJ2-1; unclear D gene. V was pared by 4 bases and J by 9 bases, with 16 bases between. The CDR3 has 14 residues. CDR1 SGHNT and CDR2 YENEEA come from the germline V gene.

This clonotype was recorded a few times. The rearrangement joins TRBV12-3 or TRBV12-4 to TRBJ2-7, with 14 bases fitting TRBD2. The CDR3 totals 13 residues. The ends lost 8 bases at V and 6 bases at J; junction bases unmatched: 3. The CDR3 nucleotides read TGTGCCAGCTTCGGGACTAGCGGGGGCGAGCAGTACTTC. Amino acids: CASFGTSGGEQYF.

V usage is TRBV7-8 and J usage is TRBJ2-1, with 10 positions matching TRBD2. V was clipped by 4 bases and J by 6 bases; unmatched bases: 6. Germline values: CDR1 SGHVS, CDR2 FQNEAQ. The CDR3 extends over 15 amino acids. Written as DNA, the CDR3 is TGTGCCAGCAGCTCAGCGGGAGGGCCGGTCAATGAGCAGTTCTTC. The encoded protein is CASSSAGGPVNEQFF.

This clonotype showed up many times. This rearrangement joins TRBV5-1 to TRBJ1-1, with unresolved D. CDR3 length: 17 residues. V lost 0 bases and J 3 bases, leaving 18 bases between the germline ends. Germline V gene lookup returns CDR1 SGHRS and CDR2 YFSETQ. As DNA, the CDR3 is TGCGCCAGCAGCTTGGGGACCAGAAATTCCTGGGACACTGAAGCTTTCTTT. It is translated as CASSLGTRNSWDTEAFF.

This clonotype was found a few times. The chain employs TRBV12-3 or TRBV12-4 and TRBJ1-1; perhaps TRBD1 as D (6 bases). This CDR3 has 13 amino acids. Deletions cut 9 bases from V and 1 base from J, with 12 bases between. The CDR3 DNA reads TGTGCCAGAAACAGGGAGAGGAACACTGAAGCTTTCTTT. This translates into CARNRERNTEAFF.

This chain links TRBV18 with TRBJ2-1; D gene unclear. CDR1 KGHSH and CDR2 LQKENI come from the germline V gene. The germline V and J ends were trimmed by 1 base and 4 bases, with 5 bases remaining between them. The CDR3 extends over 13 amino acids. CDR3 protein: CASSPQPYNEQFF. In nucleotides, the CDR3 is TGTGCCAGCTCACCACAGCCTTACAATGAGCAGTTCTTC.

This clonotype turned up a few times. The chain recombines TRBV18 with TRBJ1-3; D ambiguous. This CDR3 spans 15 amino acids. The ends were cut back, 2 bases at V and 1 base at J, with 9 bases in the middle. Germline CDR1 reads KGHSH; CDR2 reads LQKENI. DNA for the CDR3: TGTGCCAGCTCACCAATCTTGCCATCTGGAAACACCATATATTTT. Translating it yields CASSPILPSGNTIYF. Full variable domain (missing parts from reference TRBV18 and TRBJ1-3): NAGVMQNPRHLVRRRGQEARLRCSPMKGHSHVYWYRQLPEEGLKFMVYLQKENIIDESGMPKERFSAEFPKEGPSILRIQQVVRGDSAAYFCASSPILPSGNTIYFGEGSWLTVV.

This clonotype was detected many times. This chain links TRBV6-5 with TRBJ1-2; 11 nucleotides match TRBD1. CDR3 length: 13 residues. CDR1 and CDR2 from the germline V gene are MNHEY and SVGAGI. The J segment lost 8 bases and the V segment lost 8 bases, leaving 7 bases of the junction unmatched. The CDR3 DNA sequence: TGTGCCAGCTGGACAGGGGGCATCGTAGGCTACACCTTC. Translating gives CASWTGGIVGYTF.

CDR3 region: CASSSRQGALTYEQYF. CDR3 in DNA: TGTGCCAGCAGTTCGCGACAGGGGGCCCTAACCTACGAGCAGTACTTC. V is TRBV27 and J is TRBJ2-7, with 10 bases lining up with TRBD1. Germline lookup yields CDR1 MNHEY and CDR2 SMNVEV (reference sequence). J gave up 2 bases and V 4 bases, and 8 bases lay outside the gene matches. This CDR3 is built from 16 residues.

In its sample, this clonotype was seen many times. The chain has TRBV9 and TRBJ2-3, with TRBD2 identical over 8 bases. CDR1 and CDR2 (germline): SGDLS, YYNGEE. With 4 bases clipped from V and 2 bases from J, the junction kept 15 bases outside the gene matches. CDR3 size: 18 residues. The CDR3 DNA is TGTGCCAGCAGCCCCAGACTAGCGCGACTAACAAACACAGATACGCAGTATTTT. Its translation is CASSPRLARLTNTDTQYF.

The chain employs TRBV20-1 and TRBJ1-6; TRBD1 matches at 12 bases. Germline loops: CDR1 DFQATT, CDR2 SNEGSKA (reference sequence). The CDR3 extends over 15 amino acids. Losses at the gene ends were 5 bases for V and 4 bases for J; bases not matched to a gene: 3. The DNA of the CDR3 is TGCAGTGCTTGGGACAGGGGGCTTTATAATTCACCCCTCCACTTT. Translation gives CSAWDRGLYNSPLHF.

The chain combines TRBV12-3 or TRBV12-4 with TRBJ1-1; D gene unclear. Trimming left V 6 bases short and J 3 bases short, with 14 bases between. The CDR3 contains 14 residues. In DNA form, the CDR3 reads TGTGCCAGCAGCCTCCAGGTTGGGGACACTGAAGCTTTCTTT. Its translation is CASSLQVGDTEAFF.

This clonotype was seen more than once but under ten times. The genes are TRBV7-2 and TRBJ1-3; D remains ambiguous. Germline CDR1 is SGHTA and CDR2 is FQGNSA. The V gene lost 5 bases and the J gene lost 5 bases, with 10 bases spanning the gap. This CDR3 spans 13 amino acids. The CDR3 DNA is TGTGCCAGCAGCACTAATATCCGAAACACCATATATTTT. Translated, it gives CASSTNIRNTIYF.

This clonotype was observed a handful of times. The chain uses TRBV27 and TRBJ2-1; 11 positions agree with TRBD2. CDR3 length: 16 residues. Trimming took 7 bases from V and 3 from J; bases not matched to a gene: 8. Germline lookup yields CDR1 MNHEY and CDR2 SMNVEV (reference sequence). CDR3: CASTSLGLADYNEQFF. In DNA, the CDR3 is TGTGCCAGCACCTCGCTGGGACTAGCGGACTACAATGAGCAGTTCTTC.

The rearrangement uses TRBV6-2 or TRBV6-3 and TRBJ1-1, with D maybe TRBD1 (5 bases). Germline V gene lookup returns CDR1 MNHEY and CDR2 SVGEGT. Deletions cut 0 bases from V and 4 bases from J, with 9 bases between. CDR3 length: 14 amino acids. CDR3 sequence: CASSYSSQGTEAFF. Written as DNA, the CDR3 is TGTGCCAGCAGTTACTCGTCGCAGGGCACTGAAGCTTTCTTT.

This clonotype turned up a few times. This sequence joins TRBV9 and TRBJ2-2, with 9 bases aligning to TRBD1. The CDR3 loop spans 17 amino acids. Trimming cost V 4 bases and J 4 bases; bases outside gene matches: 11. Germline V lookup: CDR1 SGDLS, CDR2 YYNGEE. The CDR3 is CASSRSQGAPGTGELFF. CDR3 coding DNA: TGTGCCAGCAGCCGCTCACAGGGGGCGCCGGGCACCGGGGAGCTGTTTTTT.

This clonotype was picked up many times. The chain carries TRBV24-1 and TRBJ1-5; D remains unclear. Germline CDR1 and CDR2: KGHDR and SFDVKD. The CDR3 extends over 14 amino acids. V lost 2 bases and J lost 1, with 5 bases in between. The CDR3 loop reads CATSDSWSNQPQHF. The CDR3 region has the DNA TGTGCCACCAGTGATTCCTGGAGCAATCAGCCCCAGCATTTT.

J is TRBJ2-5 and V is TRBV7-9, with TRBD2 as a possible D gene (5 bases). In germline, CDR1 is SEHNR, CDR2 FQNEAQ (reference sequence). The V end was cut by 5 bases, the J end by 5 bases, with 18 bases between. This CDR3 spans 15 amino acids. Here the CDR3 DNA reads TGTGCCAGCAGCCCGTCAAGGGCCCCGGGGGAGACCCAGTACTTC. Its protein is CASSPSRAPGETQYF.

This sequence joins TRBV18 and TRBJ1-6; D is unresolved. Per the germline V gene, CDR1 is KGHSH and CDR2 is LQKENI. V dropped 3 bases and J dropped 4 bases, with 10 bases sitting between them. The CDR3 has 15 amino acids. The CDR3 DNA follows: TGTGCCAGCTCACCTCTGCCTGGATATAATTCACCCCTCCACTTT. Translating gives CASSPLPGYNSPLHF.

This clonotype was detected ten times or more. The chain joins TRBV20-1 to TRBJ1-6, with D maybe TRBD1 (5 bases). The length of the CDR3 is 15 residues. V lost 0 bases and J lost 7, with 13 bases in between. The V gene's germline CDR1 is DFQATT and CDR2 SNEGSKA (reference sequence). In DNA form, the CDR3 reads TGCAGTGCTAGAGACCACAGGATAAGCAATTCACCCCTCCACTTT. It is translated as CSARDHRISNSPLHF.

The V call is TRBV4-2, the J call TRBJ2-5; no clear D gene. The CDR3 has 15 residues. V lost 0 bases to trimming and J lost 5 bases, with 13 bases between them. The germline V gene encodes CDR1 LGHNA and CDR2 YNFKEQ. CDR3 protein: CASSQEVQVWETQYF. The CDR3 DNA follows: TGTGCCAGCAGCCAAGAGGTCCAGGTCTGGGAGACCCAGTACTTC.

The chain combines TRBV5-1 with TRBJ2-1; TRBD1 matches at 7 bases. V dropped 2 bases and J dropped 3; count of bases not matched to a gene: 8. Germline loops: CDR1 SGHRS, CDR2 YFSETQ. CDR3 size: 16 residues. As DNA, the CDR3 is TGCGCCAGCAGCTTCAGGGGGACAACCTACTACAATGAGCAGTTCTTC. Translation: CASSFRGTTYYNEQFF.